This T cell receptor beta chain was observed in a study of shared clonotypes between healthy human individuals. Sorted-subset replicate PCR reactions were performed with around 200 ng DNA, corresponding to tens of thousands of T cell genomes. Libraries were prepared by immunoSEQ multiplex PCR; TCRdb keeps only in-frame clonotypes and omits some of them. Here the sample spans about 1 million clones, about 75% being singletons. Findings of the study overall: In the sorted subsets, rarefaction showed sequencing was incomplete despite large depth.

Trimming took 2 bases from V and 8 from J, leaving 18 bases between them. Germline V gene lookup returns CDR1 MNHEY and CDR2 SVGAGI. This CDR3 comprises 15 residues. To note about this clone: The antigen is unknown.

V gene TRBV6-5 combines with J gene TRBJ1-2; a possible D gene is TRBD1 (6 bases). The receptor comes from a young man in good health. What was sequenced was memory CD4+ T cells sorted from blood. Subset in this sample: CD45RA-negative fraction. The CDR3 DNA follows: TGTGCCAGCAGTTACATTGTTGGGGGCGCGGAAGGCTACACCTTC. Its translation: CASSYIVGGAEGYTF.